What follows are 10 T cell receptor beta chains derived from one specimen sequenced in a study of T-cell reconstitution after alpha-beta-depleted transplantation in children. Unique molecular identifiers featured in how the TCRbeta library was prepared. TCRdb passed the PCR reads through MiXCR, listing each CDR3 protein once. Of 200,000 to 250,000 distinct CDR3 sequences listed, around 9.2% were seen once; the top ten hold under 40%. Sequences were derived from PBMCs, mostly from graft donor cells, sampled 360 days after TCRalphabeta/CD19-depleted stem cell transplant. The receptor source for this set is a male patient aged 2-10 years who had a stem cell transplant for acute myeloid leukemia, so the T cells may come from the graft donor.

Only one count was recorded for this clonotype. This may be a read error: a much more frequent sequence differs by one nucleotide. The rearrangement links TRBV25-1 to TRBJ2-1, with unresolved D. The CDR3 runs 12 residues. The ends were cut back, 7 bases at V and 8 bases at J, with 12 bases in the middle. Germline V gene sequence: CDR1 MGHDK, CDR2 SYGVNS. The chain's CDR3 is CASTVTGDEQFF. CDR3 nucleotides: TGTGCCAGCACTGTTACTGGAGATGAGCAGTTCTTC. Full variable domain (remainder filled in from reference TRBV25-1 and TRBJ2-1): EADIYQTPRYLVIGTGKKITLECSQTMGHDKMYWYQQDPGMELHLIHYSYGVNSTEKGDLSSESTVSRIRTEHFPLTLESARPSHTSQYLCASTVTGDEQFFGPGTRLTVL.

J is TRBJ2-2 and V is TRBV4-2; tentatively, D is TRBD1 or TRBD2 (5 bases each). The V gene lost 7 bases and the J gene lost 1 base, with 7 bases spanning the gap. Germline CDR1 is LGHNA and CDR2 is YNFKEQ. The CDR3 is 13 residues long. CDR3 amino acids: CASTGRNTGELFF. The CDR3 nucleotides read TGTGCCAGCACGGGACGGAACACCGGGGAGCTGTTTTTT.

This sequence joins TRBV6-5 and TRBJ1-5; 8 bases line up with TRBD1. V lost 4 bases, J lost 2 bases, and 7 bases stayed unmatched. The CDR3 runs 16 residues. Germline V gene sequence: CDR1 MNHEY, CDR2 SVGAGI. The CDR3 protein is CASSSKTGVGNQPQHF. The CDR3 DNA follows: TGTGCCAGCAGTTCCAAGACAGGGGTTGGCAATCAGCCCCAGCATTTT.

This clonotype has a count of ten or more. J is TRBJ2-1 and V is TRBV5-6, with D possibly being TRBD1 (5 bases). Between the trimmed V and J ends, which lost 0 bases and 4 bases, there was a span of 14 bases. The CDR3 consists of 16 residues. Germline V gives CDR1 SGHDT, CDR2 YYEEEE. CDR3 nucleotides: TGTGCCAGCAGCTTGGTAGGATCCAGGGCTTACAATGAGCAGTTCTTC. This encodes CASSLVGSRAYNEQFF.

This clonotype was recorded many times. DNA of the CDR3: TGTGCCAGCAGCCTGGGGACAGGGACTAACTATGGCTACACCTTC. Its translation is CASSLGTGTNYGYTF. The genes are TRBV14 and TRBJ1-2; 9 nucleotides match TRBD1. This CDR3 has 15 amino acids. The V gene end was trimmed by 4 bases and the J gene end by 0 bases; junction bases not matched to a gene: 3. CDR1 and CDR2 (germline): SGHDN, FVKESK.

At least ten counts were recorded for this clonotype. The rearrangement joins TRBV27 to TRBJ2-1; either TRBD1 or TRBD2 may supply D (5 bases each). V dropped 5 bases and J dropped 8 bases, with 10 bases sitting between them. Germline V gives CDR1 MNHEY, CDR2 SMNVEV (reference sequence). CDR3 size: 12 residues. The CDR3 is CASSPRGYEQFF. In nucleotides, the CDR3 is TGTGCCAGCAGTCCACGGGGCTATGAGCAGTTCTTC.

This clonotype was observed at least ten times. This chain joins TRBV29-1 and TRBJ2-1, with 8 bases that match TRBD1. The CDR3 covers 15 residues. Germline trimming cut 6 bases from V and 2 bases from J; bases unmatched to any gene: 9. From germline, CDR1 is SQVTM and CDR2 ANQGSEA. The CDR3 coding sequence is TGCAGCGTGGACCCCACAGGGGGAACCTACAATGAGCAGTTCTTC. Amino acids: CSVDPTGGTYNEQFF.

This clonotype has at least ten counts. The chain combines TRBV4-3 with TRBJ1-4; perhaps TRBD1 as D (6 bases). The CDR3 consists of 16 residues. V lost 2 bases and J 0 bases, leaving 10 bases between the germline ends. In germline, CDR1 is LGHNA, CDR2 YSLEER. The CDR3 DNA reads TGCGCCAGCAGCCAAAGGGGGGGGGCAACTAATGAAAAACTGTTTTTT. Its protein product is CASSQRGGATNEKLFF.

This clonotype occurred many times. This rearrangement joins TRBV12-3 or TRBV12-4 to TRBJ2-1; perhaps D is TRBD1 or TRBD2 (5 bases each). The V end lost 4 bases, the J end lost 1 base, and 17 bases lay between the germline ends. The CDR3 consists of 17 residues. CDR3 coding DNA: TGTGCCAGCAGTTCGGTACGCAGGGACGGATCCTACAATGAGCAGTTCTTC. As protein: CASSSVRRDGSYNEQFF.

V is TRBV7-8 and J is TRBJ2-7; D not resolved. The CDR3 covers 14 residues. Germline V lookup: CDR1 SGHVS, CDR2 FQNEAQ. Between the trimmed V and J ends, which lost 1 base and 7 bases, there was a span of 14 bases. CDR3 bases: TGTGCCAGCAGCTTAGGGTGGGATGAAGGGGAGCAGTACTTC. Encoded protein: CASSLGWDEGEQYF.